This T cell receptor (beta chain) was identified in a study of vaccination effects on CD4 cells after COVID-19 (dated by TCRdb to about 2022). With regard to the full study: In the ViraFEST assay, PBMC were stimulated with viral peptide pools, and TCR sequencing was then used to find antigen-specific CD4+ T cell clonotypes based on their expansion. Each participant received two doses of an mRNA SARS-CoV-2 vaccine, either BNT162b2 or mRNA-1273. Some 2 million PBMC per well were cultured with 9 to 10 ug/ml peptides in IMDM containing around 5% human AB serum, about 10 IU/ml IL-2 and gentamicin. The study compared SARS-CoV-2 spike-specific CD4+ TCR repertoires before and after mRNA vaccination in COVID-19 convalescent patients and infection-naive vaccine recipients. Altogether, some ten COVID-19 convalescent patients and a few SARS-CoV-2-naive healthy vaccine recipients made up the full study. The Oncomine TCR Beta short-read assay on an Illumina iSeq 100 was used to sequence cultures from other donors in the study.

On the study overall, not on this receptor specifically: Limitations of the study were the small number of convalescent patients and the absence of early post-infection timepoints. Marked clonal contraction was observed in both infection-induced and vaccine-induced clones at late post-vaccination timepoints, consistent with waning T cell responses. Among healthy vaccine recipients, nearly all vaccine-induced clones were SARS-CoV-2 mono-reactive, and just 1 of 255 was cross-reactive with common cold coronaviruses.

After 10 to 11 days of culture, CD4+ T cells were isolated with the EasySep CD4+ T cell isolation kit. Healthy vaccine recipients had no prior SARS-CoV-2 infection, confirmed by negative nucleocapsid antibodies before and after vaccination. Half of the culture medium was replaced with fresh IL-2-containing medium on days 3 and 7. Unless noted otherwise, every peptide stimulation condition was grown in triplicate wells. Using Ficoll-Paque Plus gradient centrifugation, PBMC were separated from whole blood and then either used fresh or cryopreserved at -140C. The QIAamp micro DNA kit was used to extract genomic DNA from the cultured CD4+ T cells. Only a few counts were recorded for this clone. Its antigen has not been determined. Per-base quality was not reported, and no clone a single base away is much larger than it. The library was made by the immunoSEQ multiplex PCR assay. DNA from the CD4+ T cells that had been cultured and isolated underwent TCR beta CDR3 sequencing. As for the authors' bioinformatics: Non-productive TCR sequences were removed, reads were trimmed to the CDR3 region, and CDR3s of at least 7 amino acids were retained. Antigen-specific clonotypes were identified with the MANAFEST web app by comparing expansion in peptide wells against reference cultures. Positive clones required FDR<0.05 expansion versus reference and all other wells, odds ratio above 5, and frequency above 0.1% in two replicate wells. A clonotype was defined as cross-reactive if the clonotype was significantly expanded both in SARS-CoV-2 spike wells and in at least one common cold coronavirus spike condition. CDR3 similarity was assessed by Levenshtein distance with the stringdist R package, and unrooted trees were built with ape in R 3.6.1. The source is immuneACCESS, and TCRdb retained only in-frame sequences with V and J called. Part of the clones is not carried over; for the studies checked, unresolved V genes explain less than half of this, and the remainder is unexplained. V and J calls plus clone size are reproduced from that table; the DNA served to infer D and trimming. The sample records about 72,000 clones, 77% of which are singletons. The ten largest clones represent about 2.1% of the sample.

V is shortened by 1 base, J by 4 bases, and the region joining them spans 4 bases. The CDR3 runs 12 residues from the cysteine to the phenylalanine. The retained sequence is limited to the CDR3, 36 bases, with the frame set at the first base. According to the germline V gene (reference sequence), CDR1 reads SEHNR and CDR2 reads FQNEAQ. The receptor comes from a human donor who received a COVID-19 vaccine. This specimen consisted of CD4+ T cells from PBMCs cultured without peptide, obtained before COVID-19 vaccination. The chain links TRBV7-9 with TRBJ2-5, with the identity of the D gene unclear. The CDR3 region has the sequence CASSLVGETQYF. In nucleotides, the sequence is TGTGCCAGCAGCTTAGTAGGAGAGACCCAGTACTTC.